This is a list of T cell receptor beta chains from one sample in a study of blood T cell repertoires in COVID-19. The assay was immunoSEQ multiplex PCR, and TCRdb's table has in-frame clones only and misses some. Of 200,000 to 300,000 clones in the sample, just under 90% were seen once. Sequences were obtained from peripheral blood. All receptors come from a woman aged 40 to 50 with acute or convalescent COVID-19. Both conserved end residues are part of each CDR3. The D gene is left open where the match is weak. Part of the rows lack a size; the others show once, few, many or a class for expanded clones.

abundance: few; d_gene: TRBD1; v_gene: TRBV5-1; j_gene: TRBJ1-2; CDR3nt: TGCGCCAGCAGCTCGACCGGGACAGCCTATGGCTACACCTTC; CDR3aa: CASSSTGTAYGYTF
abundance: .; d_gene: .; v_gene: TRBV9; j_gene: TRBJ2-3; CDR3nt: TGTGCCAGCGGACAAGGTGGGGATACGCAGTATTTT; CDR3aa: CASGQGGDTQYF
abundance: .; d_gene: .; v_gene: TRBV14; j_gene: TRBJ2-5; CDR3nt: TGTGCCAGCAGCCAGGATGGGTGGGGGCTCGGGACCCAGTACTTC; CDR3aa: CASSQDGWGLGTQYF
abundance: .; d_gene: .; v_gene: TRBV12-3/TRBV12-4; j_gene: TRBJ1-2; CDR3nt: TGTGCCAGCAGTGCCGGGGTCTATGGCTACACCTTC; CDR3aa: CASSAGVYGYTF
abundance: .; d_gene: .; v_gene: TRBV11-2; j_gene: TRBJ2-1; CDR3nt: TGTGCCAGCAGATACGGAGGAGGGTTTGCCCGGGAGCAGCAGTTCTTC; CDR3aa: CASRYGGGFAREQQFF
abundance: once; d_gene: .; v_gene: TRBV19; j_gene: TRBJ1-3; CDR3nt: TGTGCCAGTAGTATTGGGGGGACTGGAAACACCATATATTTT; CDR3aa: CASSIGGTGNTIYF
abundance: .; d_gene: TRBD2; v_gene: TRBV5-1; j_gene: TRBJ2-1; CDR3nt: TGCGCCAGCAGCTTGATAGTTAGCGGGGGGTCCTCCTACAATGAGCAGTTCTTC; CDR3aa: CASSLIVSGGSSYNEQFF
abundance: .; d_gene: TRBD1; v_gene: TRBV6-5; j_gene: TRBJ1-4; CDR3nt: TGTGCCAGCAGTTACTCCGGGACAGGGGACGAAAAACTGTTTTTT; CDR3aa: CASSYSGTGDEKLFF
abundance: .; d_gene: .; v_gene: TRBV29-1; j_gene: TRBJ1-2; CDR3nt: TGCAGCGACGGGATCGGCCTAATGACTGGCTACACCTTC; CDR3aa: CSDGIGLMTGYTF
abundance: .; d_gene: TRBD1; v_gene: TRBV5-6; j_gene: TRBJ1-2; CDR3nt: TGTGCCAGCAGCTCGGGACAGTCGGTCGGGGGCTACACCTTC; CDR3aa: CASSSGQSVGGYTF
abundance: .; d_gene: TRBD1; v_gene: TRBV20-1; j_gene: TRBJ1-2; CDR3nt: TGCAGTTCGGACAGGGAGGATGGCTACACCTTC; CDR3aa: CSSDREDGYTF
abundance: .; d_gene: TRBD2; v_gene: TRBV7-6; j_gene: TRBJ2-1; CDR3nt: TGTGCCAGCAGCTTAGAACTAGCGGGGGGATACAATGAGCAGTTCTTC; CDR3aa: CASSLELAGGYNEQFF
abundance: .; d_gene: .; v_gene: TRBV18; j_gene: TRBJ1-1; CDR3nt: TGTGCCAACTCTATTAGCCAGAACACTGAAGCTTTCTTT; CDR3aa: CANSISQNTEAFF
abundance: few; d_gene: .; v_gene: TRBV9; j_gene: TRBJ1-1; CDR3nt: TGTGCCAGCAGCGAAATTTCAAACACTGAAGCTTTCTTT; CDR3aa: CASSEISNTEAFF
abundance: .; d_gene: TRBD1; v_gene: TRBV5-6; j_gene: TRBJ1-1; CDR3nt: TGTGCCAGCAGTTCGGGACAGGGCTTCAGCACTGAAGCTTTCTTT; CDR3aa: CASSSGQGFSTEAFF
abundance: .; d_gene: TRBD1; v_gene: TRBV24-1; j_gene: TRBJ1-1; CDR3nt: TGTGCCACCAGTGATTCCGACAGGGAGGACACTGAAGCTTTCTTT; CDR3aa: CATSDSDREDTEAFF
abundance: .; d_gene: .; v_gene: TRBV13; j_gene: TRBJ1-1; CDR3nt: TGTGCCAGCAGCCACGGCCGGGGGTTTGAAGCTTTCTTT; CDR3aa: CASSHGRGFEAFF
abundance: once; d_gene: .; v_gene: TRBV2; j_gene: TRBJ1-2; CDR3nt: TGTGCCAGCAGCCAAAGGGAGGATGATTATGGCTACACCTTC; CDR3aa: CASSQREDDYGYTF
abundance: .; d_gene: TRBD1; v_gene: TRBV4-1; j_gene: TRBJ1-2; CDR3nt: TGCGCCAGCAGCCCACGCGGCAGGGGGCATTATGGCTACACCTTC; CDR3aa: CASSPRGRGHYGYTF
abundance: .; d_gene: .; v_gene: TRBV14; j_gene: TRBJ1-2; CDR3nt: TGTGCCAGCAGCCGACTTGAGACCTATGGCTACACCTTC; CDR3aa: CASSRLETYGYTF
abundance: .; d_gene: TRBD2; v_gene: TRBV7-6; j_gene: TRBJ2-1; CDR3nt: TGTGCCAGCAGCTTACAAAGCGGGAGCTCCTACAATGAGCAGTTCTTC; CDR3aa: CASSLQSGSSYNEQFF